Each of the 13 T cell receptor beta chains below was sequenced from the same sample in a study of CXCR3-negative and CXCR3-positive naive CD8 T cells. Carrying UMI labels, the TRB cDNA libraries were prepared through 5' RACE. TCRdb reprocessed the 5' RACE reads; each CDR3 protein has one entry and no DNA is given. The sample has roughly 86,000 distinct CDR3 sequences, and its top ten clones hold less than 1.1%. Sequencing input: naive CXCR3- CD8+ T cells from blood. The sample's subset: CD45RO-CCR7+CD27+CD95- naive CD8+ T cells lacking CXCR3 (TNR3-). The source is a human donor in good health. Some clones in this sample may be carry-over from other donors' samples.

The chain is built from TRBV6-4 and TRBJ1-1. The CDR3 is 14 residues long. CDR1 and CDR2 from the germline V gene are MRHNA and SNTAGT. The CDR3 reads CASSDSAENTEAFF.

The chain couples TRBV20-1 to TRBJ2-5; with no DNA, the TCRdb D assignment of TRBD2 cannot be verified. Germline assignment: CDR1 DFQATT and CDR2 SNEGSKA (reference sequence). The CDR3 is 16 amino acids. The chain's CDR3 is CSARTSGGLHQETQYF.

The chain is built from TRBV7-3 and TRBJ2-1; TCRdb outputs TRBD1, but without DNA this stays unchecked. The germline CDR1 and CDR2 sequences are SGHTA and FQGTGA. The CDR3 has 17 residues. CDR3 in amino acids: CASSIEPGQGANNEQFF.

V and J are TRBV20-1 and TRBJ2-7; TCRdb calls TRBD1, which cannot be checked without DNA. CDR3 size: 13 residues. The germline V gene has CDR1 DFQATT and CDR2 SNEGSKA (reference sequence). CDR3 sequence: CSASEGGPYEQYF.

The chain carries TRBV29-1 and TRBJ2-7; absent DNA, TCRdb's TRBD1 call cannot be checked. CDR3 length: 14 amino acids. Germline CDR1 reads SQVTM; CDR2 reads ANQGSEA. The CDR3 region is CSVAGGDRGHEQYF.

The chain employs TRBV3-1 and TRBJ1-4; TCRdb calls TRBD1, which cannot be checked without DNA. CDR1 is LGHDT, CDR2 YNNKEL, per germline (reference sequence). The CDR3 totals 17 residues. CDR3 protein: CASSPVAWTGKHEKLFF.

CDR3 sequence reads: CASSGGFSEQYF. V is TRBV7-8 and J is TRBJ2-7. The germline gives CDR1 SGHVS, CDR2 FQNEAQ. This CDR3 contains 12 residues. The entire variable domain, with the rest obtained from reference TRBV7-8 and TRBJ2-7, is as follows: GAGVSQSPRYKVAKRGQDVALRCDPISGHVSLFWYQQALGQGPEFLTYFQNEAQLDKSGLPSDRFFAERPEGSVSTLKIQRTQQEDSAVYLCASSGGFSEQYFGPGTRLTVT.

The chain uses TRBV29-1 and TRBJ2-7. Germline CDR1 and CDR2: SQVTM and ANQGSEA. The CDR3 totals 13 residues. The CDR3 here is CSVLGPPAYEQYF.

This chain uses TRBV19 with TRBJ1-2; TCRdb designates TRBD1, a call that cannot be tested without DNA. CDR3 length equals 16 residues. CDR1 and CDR2 from the germline V gene are LNHDA and SQIVND (reference sequence). The CDR3 loop is CASSSTGTGSLEGYTF.

V is TRBV9 and J is TRBJ2-3. In germline, CDR1 is SGDLS, CDR2 YYNGEE. The CDR3 spans 13 residues. The CDR3 region is CASSVYPTDTQYF.

The V call is TRBV29-1, the J call TRBJ2-7; TCRdb proposes TRBD1, but this gene call is untestable without DNA. The V gene's germline CDR1 is SQVTM and CDR2 ANQGSEA. This CDR3 has 14 amino acids. CDR3 loop: CSVEGPGGDYEQYF.

The chain combines TRBV28 with TRBJ2-3; TCRdb reports TRBD1, a call that lacks DNA to check it against. CDR3 length equals 15 residues. CDR1 is MDHEN and CDR2 is SYDVKM in the germline V gene. CDR3 amino acids: CASSLGQGSADTQYF.

This chain links TRBV4-1 with TRBJ2-2. The CDR3 contains 13 residues. From germline, CDR1 is MGHRA and CDR2 YSYEKL. The CDR3 protein is CASSQDVEWELFF.